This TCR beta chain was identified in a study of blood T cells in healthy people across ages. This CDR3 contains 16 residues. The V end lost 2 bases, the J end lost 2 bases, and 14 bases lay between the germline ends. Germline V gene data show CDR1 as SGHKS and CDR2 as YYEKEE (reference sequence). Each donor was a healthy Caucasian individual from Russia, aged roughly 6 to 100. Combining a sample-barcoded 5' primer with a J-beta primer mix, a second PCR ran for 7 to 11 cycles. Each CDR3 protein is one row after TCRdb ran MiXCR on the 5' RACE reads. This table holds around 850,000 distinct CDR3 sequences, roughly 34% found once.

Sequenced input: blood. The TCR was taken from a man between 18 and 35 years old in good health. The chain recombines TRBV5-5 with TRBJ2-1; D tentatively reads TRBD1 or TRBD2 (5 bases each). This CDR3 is CASSFPGTKAYNEQFF. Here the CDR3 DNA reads TGTGCCAGCAGCTTTCCAGGGACGAAGGCCTACAATGAGCAGTTCTTC.